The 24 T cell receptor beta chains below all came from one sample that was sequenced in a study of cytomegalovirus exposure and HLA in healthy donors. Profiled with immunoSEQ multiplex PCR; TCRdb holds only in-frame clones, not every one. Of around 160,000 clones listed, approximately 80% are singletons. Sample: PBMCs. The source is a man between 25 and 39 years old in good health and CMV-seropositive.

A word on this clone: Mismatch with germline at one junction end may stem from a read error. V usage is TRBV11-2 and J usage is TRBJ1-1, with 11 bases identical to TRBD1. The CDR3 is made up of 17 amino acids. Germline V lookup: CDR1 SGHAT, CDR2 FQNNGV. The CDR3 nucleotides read TGCGCCAGCAGCCATTGGGGACAGGGGGATTTGAACACTGAAGCTTTCTTT. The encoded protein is CASSHWGQGDLNTEAFF. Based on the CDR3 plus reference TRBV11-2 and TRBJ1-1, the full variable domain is EAGVAQSPRYKIIEKRQSVAFWCNPISGHATLYWYQQILGQGPKLLIQFQNNGVVDDSQLPKDRFSAERLKGVDSTLKIQPAKLEDSAVYLCASSHWGQGDLNTEAFFGQGTRLTVV.

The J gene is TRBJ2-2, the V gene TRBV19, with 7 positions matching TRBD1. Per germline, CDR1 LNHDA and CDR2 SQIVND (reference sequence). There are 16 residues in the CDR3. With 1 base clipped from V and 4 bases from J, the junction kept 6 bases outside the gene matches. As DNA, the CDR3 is TGTGCCAGTAGTATAGTTGGGACAGTCTTCACCGGGGAGCTGTTTTTT. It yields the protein CASSIVGTVFTGELFF.

The CDR3 sequence: CASEDTGGGEQYF. The CDR3 DNA sequence: TGCGCCAGCGAAGACACAGGGGGAGGCGAGCAGTACTTC. The genes are TRBV10-1 and TRBJ2-7; TRBD1 matches 8 bases. The germline V gene encodes CDR1 WNHNN and CDR2 SYGVQD (reference sequence). The trim removed 8 bases at V and 6 bases at J, leaving 9 bases unmatched. There are 13 residues in the CDR3.

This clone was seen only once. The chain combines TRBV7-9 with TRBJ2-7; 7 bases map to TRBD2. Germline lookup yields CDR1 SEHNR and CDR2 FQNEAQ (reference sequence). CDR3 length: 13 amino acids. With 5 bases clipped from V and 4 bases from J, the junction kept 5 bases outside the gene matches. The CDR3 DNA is TGTGCCAGCAGCCGGGGGGTATCGTACGAGCAGTACTTC. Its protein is CASSRGVSYEQYF.

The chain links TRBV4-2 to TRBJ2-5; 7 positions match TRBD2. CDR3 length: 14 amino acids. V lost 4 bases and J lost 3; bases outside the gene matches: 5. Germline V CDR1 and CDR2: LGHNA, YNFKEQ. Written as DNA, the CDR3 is TGTGCCAGCAGCCGGGGGGAGGGTAAAGAGACCCAGTACTTC. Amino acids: CASSRGEGKETQYF.

CDR3 amino acids: CASSSLVGGGVYEQYF. The CDR3 region has the DNA TGCGCCAGCAGCTCCCTTGTCGGCGGGGGGGTGTACGAGCAGTACTTC. The rearrangement uses TRBV5-1 and TRBJ2-7, with TRBD2 identical over 9 bases. The CDR3 runs 16 residues. Germline V gene sequence: CDR1 SGHRS, CDR2 YFSETQ. J lost 4 bases, V lost 3 bases, and 11 bases had no gene match. Combining the CDR3 with reference TRBV5-1 and TRBJ2-7 gives the whole variable domain KAGVTQTPRYLIKTRGQQVTLSCSPISGHRSVSWYQQTPGQGLQFLFEYFSETQRNKGNFPGRFSGRQFSNSRSEMNVSTLELGDSALYLCASSSLVGGGVYEQYFGPGTRLTVT.

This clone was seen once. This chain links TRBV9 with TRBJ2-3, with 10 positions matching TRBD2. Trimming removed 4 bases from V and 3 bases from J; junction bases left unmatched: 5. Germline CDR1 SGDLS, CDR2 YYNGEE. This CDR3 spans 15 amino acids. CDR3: CASSPGGLATDTQYF. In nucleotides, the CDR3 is TGTGCCAGCAGCCCTGGGGGACTAGCGACAGATACGCAGTATTTT.

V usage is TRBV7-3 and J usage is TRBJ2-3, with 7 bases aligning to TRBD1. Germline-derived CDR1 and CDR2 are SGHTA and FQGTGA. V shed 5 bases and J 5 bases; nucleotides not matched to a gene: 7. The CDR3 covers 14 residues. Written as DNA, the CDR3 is TGTGCCAGCAGCCGAGACAGGGAAAAAGATACGCAGTATTTT. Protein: CASSRDREKDTQYF.

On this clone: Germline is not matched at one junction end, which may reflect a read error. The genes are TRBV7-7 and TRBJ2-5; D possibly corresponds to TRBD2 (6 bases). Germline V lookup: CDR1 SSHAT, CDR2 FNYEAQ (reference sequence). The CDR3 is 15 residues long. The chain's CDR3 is CASSPGLGGGETQYF. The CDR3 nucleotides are TGTGCTAGCAGCCCCGGACTGGGGGGTGGAGAGACCCAGTACTTC. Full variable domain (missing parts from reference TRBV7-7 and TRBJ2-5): GAGVSQSPRYKVTKRGQDVTLRCDPISSHATLYWYQQALGQGPEFLTYFNYEAQPDKSGLPSDRFSAERPEGSISTLTIQRTEQRDSAMYRCASSPGLGGGETQYFGPGTRLLVL.

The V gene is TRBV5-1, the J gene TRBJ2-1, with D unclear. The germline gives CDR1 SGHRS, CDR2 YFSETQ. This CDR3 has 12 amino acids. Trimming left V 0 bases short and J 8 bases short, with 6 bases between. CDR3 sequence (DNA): TGCGCCAGCAGCTTGGTAGGAGATGAGCAGTTCTTC. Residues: CASSLVGDEQFF.

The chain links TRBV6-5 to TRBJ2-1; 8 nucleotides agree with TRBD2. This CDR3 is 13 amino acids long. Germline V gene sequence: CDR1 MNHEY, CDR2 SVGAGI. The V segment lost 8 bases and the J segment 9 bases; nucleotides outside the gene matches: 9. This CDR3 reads CASESTGGVEQFF. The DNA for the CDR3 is TGTGCCAGCGAATCTACGGGGGGGGTTGAGCAGTTCTTC.

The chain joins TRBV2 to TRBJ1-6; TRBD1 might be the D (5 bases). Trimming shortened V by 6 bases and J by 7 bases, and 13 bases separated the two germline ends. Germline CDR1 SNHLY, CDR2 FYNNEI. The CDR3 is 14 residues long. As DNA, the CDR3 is TGTGCCAGCAGGCCGGGGGTCGGCAATTCACCCCTCCACTTT. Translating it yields CASRPGVGNSPLHF.

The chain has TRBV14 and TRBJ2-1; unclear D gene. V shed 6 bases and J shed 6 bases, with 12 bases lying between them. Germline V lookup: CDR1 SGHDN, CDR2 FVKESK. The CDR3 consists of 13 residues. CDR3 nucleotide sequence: TGTGCCAGCAGTTCTCCGTTTGTCAATGAGCAGTTCTTC. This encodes CASSSPFVNEQFF.

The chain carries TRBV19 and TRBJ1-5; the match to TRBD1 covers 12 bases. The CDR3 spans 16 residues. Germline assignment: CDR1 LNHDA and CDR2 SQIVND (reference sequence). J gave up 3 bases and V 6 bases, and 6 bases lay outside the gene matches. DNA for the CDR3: TGTGCCAGTAGCGCGGGACAGGGGGCCCCCAATCAGCCCCAGCATTTT. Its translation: CASSAGQGAPNQPQHF.

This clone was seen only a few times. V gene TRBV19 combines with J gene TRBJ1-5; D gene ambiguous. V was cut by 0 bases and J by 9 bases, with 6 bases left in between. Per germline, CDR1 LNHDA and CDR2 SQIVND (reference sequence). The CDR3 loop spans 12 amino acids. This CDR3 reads CASSIEPGPQHF. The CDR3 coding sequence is TGTGCCAGTAGTATAGAGCCGGGGCCCCAGCATTTT. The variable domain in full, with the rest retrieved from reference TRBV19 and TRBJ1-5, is DGGITQSPKYLFRKEGQNVTLSCEQNLNHDAMYWYRQDPGQGLRLIYYSQIVNDFQKGDIAEGYSVSREKKESFPLTVTSAQKNPTAFYLCASSIEPGPQHFGDGTRLSIL.

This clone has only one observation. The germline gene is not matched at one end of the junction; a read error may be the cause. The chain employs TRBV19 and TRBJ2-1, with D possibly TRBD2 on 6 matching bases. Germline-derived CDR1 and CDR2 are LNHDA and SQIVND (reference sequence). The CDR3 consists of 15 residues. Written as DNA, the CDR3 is TGTGCCAGCAGTAGCGGCCCCGGCTCCTACAATGAGCAGTTCTTC. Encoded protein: CASSSGPGSYNEQFF. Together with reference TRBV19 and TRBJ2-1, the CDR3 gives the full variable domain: DGGITQSPKYLFRKEGQNVTLSCEQNLNHDAMYWYRQDPGQGLRLIYYSQIVNDFQKGDIAEGYSVSREKKESFPLTVTSAQKNPTAFYLCASSSGPGSYNEQFFGPGTRLTVL.

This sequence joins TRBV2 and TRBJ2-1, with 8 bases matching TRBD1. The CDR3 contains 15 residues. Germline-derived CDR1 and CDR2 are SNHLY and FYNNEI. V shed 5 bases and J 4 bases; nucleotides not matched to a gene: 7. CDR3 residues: CASSPGQGSYNEQFF. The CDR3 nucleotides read TGTGCCAGCAGTCCCGGACAGGGCAGTTACAATGAGCAGTTCTTC.

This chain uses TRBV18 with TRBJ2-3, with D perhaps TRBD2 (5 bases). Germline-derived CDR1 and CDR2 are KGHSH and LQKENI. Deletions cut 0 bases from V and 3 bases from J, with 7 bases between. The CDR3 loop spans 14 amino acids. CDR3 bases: TGTGCCAGCTCACCACCGACTAAGACAGATACGCAGTATTTT. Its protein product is CASSPPTKTDTQYF. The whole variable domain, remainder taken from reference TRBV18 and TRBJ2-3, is NAGVMQNPRHLVRRRGQEARLRCSPMKGHSHVYWYRQLPEEGLKFMVYLQKENIIDESGMPKERFSAEFPKEGPSILRIQQVVRGDSAAYFCASSPPTKTDTQYFGPGTRLTVL.

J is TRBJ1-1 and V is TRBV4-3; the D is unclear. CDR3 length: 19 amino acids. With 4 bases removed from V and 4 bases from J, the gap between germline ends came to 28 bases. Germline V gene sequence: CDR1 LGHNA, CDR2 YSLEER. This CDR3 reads CASSPHPAPEGGVGTEAFF. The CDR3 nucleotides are TGCGCCAGCAGCCCTCATCCCGCGCCAGAGGGTGGGGTAGGCACTGAAGCTTTCTTT.

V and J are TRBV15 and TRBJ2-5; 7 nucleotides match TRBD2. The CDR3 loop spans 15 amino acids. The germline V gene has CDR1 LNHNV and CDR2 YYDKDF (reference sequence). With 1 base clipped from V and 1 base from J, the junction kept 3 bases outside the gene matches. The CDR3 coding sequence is TGTGCCACCAGCAGAGCGGGGGGATCCCAAGAGACCCAGTACTTC. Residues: CATSRAGGSQETQYF. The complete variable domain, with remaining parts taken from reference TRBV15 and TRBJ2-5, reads DAMVIQNPRYQVTQFGKPVTLSCSQTLNHNVMYWYQQKSSQAPKLLFHYYDKDFNNEADTPDNFQSRRPNTSFCFLDIRSPGLGDTAMYLCATSRAGGSQETQYFGPGTRLLVL.

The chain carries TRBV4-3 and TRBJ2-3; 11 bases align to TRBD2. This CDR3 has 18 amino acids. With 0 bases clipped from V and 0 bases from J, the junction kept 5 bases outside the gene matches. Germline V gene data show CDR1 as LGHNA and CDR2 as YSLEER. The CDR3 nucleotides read TGCGCCAGCAGCCAAGATGGGATAGCGGGGGGGAGCACAGATACGCAGTATTTT. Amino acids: CASSQDGIAGGSTDTQYF.

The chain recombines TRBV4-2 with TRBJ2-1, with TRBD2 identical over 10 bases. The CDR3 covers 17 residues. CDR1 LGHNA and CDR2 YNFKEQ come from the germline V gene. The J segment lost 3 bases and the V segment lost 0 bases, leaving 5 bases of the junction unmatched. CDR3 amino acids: CASSQEWASGGYNEQFF. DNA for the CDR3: TGTGCCAGCAGCCAAGAGTGGGCTAGCGGGGGCTACAATGAGCAGTTCTTC.

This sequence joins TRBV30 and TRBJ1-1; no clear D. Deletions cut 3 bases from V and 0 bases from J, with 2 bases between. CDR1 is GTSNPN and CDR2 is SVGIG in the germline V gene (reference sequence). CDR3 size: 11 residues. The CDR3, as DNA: TGTGCCTGGAGCATGAACACTGAAGCTTTCTTT. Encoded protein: CAWSMNTEAFF.

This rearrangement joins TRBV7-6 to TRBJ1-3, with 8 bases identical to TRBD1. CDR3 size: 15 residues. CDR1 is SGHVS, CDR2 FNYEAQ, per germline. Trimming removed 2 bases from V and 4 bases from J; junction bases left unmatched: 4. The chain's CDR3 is CASSLMQGAGNTIYF. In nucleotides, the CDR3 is TGTGCCAGCAGCTTAATGCAGGGGGCAGGAAACACCATATATTTT.